This T cell receptor (beta chain) was obtained from a study of blood T cell repertoires in COVID-19. At the level of the study: Whether acute or convalescent, the COVID-19 samples came from the United States, Italy and Spain.

Original methodology: Cell counts per sample came from amplifying reference gene primers. Libraries were prepared by immunoSEQ multiplex PCR; TCRdb keeps only in-frame clonotypes and omits some of them. V and J calls and clone size are those listed in that table; D and trimming were worked out from the DNA. The profile shows 200,000 or so clones, roughly 88% of them singletons. Participants' own reports of clinical history determined their cohort assignment. The V end was cut by 3 bases, the J end by 0 bases, with 8 bases between. This CDR3 contains 14 residues. Germline CDR1 MNHEY, CDR2 SVGAGI. This clone appeared once.

The sample comprised PBMCs or T cells enriched from blood (not recorded which). This clonotype was obtained from a woman between 40 and 55 years old with acute COVID-19. V is TRBV6-5 and J is TRBJ1-2; D is perhaps TRBD1 (5 bases). The CDR3 is CASSYKDTNYGYTF. CDR3 nucleotides: TGTGCCAGCAGTTATAAGGACACTAACTATGGCTACACCTTC.